The clone carrying this T cell receptor beta chain occurred many times. This sample was taken from a study of CD8+CD57+ T cells in acquired aplastic anemia. Study summary: Healthy-donor CD4+ cells averaged roughly 9.8 million reads.

The V gene lost 3 bases and the J gene lost 0 bases, with 7 bases spanning the gap. The CDR3 extends over 14 amino acids. The V gene's germline CDR1 is LNHDA and CDR2 SQIVND (reference sequence). According to the study, genomic DNA was the template for TCR beta VDJ and CDR3 profiling. From the reads, TCRdb called clonotypes with MiXCR, one entry per CDR3 protein. This table holds some 170,000 distinct CDR3 sequences, roughly 45% found once. Sequenced: sorted CD4+, CD8+, or CD8+CD57+ T cells (not recorded which) from PBMCs. The sequence came from a human donor in good health. The chain carries TRBV19 and TRBJ2-3; D gene ambiguous. In DNA, the CDR3 is TGTGCCAGTAGTATTCGCCAGAGCACAGATACGCAGTATTTT. It codes for CASSIRQSTDTQYF.